The subject of this entry is one T cell receptor beta chain. The antigen remains unidentified. These data originate in a study of OX40 agonist ivuxolimab in advanced cancers. Study-wide findings and caveats: Which antigen the expanded peripheral T cells recognized is unknown.

Clones were sequenced by immunoSEQ multiplex PCR, and TCRdb holds only the in-frame ones, with some missing. The repertoire has more than 65,000 clones, approximately 88% of them found once; the top ten carry approximately 0.6%. The germline V gene has CDR1 LNHDA and CDR2 SQIVND (reference sequence). The CDR3 is 14 amino acids. V lost 5 bases and J lost 6, with 16 bases in between. The chain uses TRBV19 and TRBJ1-1; D not certain. The sequence derives from an adult with an advanced solid tumor such as melanoma, head and neck, liver or kidney cancer. Sequencing was performed on CD4+ or CD8+ T cells sorted from blood, taken in a trial of the OX40 agonist ivuxolimab. As DNA, the CDR3 is TGTGCCAGTAGTCCCCCCCAGTCTAGCGCTGAAGCTTTCTTT. Protein sequence: CASSPPQSSAEAFF.